This T cell receptor beta chain was found in a study of T cells in Graves' hyperthyroidism and ophthalmopathy. Amplification yielded TCR beta CDR3 regions, with RNA transcripts as the source. Primed by the HTBI set, a first-round RT-PCR was run on the TCR CDR3. TCRdb reprocessed the multiplex PCR reads via MiXCR and lists one record per CDR3 protein. The table lists almost 500,000 distinct CDR3 sequences, about 20% of them singletons. Germline loops: CDR1 DFQATT, CDR2 SNEGSKA (reference sequence). The CDR3 contains 15 residues. Thyroid ultrasound and orbital computed tomography, with clinical symptoms and serum thyroxine and TRAb, informed diagnoses. Extraction of PBMCs used about 9.2 ml of fresh peripheral blood. This clonotype appeared a few times. The antigen is unknown. The junction differs from germline at one of its ends, possibly a read error. Study-level points and caveats: With a median lead of about 6.9 months before onset, the model predicted ophthalmopathy.

The sequence was collected from a woman between 70 and 85 years old with Graves' ophthalmopathy. The sequenced sample was blood. J is TRBJ2-3 and V is TRBV20-1; a possible D gene is TRBD2 (6 bases). This CDR3 reads CSAGDRGLSSDTQYF. The CDR3 DNA reads as TGCAGTGCTGGAGACCGTGGACTAAGTTCAGATACGCAGTATTTT.